This T cell receptor beta chain was obtained from a study of blood T cell repertoires in COVID-19. Produced via immunoSEQ multiplex PCR; TCRdb's table is partial and in-frame only. This table holds approximately 26,000 clones, about 87% found once. CDR3 length: 16 residues. Trimming stripped 2 bases from V and 7 bases from J, with 18 bases between. In germline, CDR1 is LGHNA, CDR2 YNFKEQ. Sequences were obtained from peripheral blood. The chain combines TRBV4-2 with TRBJ2-4, with D perhaps TRBD1 (6 bases). The TCR comes from a human donor in a cohort sampled during active COVID-19. The CDR3 region has the DNA TGTGCCAGCAGCCAATACGACAGGACATTTGGTAACATTCAGTACTTC. Residues: CASSQYDRTFGNIQYF.